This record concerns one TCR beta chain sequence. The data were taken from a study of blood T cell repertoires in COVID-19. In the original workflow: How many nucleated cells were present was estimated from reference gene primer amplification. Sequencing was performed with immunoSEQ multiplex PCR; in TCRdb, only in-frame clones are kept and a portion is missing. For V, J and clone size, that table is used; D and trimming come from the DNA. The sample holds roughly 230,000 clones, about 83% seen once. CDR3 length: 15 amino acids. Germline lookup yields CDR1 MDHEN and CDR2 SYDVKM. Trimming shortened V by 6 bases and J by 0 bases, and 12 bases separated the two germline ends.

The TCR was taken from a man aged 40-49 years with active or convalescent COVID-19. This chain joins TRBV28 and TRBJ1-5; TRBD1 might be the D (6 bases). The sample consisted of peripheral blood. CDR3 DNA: TGTGCCAGCAGAATTGGACAGTATAGCAATCAGCCCCAGCATTTT. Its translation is CASRIGQYSNQPQHF.